This record concerns one TCR beta chain sequence. The data were taken from a study of blood T cells in healthy people across ages. RNA extraction gave at least 5 micrograms of total RNA per sample. For the second PCR, which ran for about 7 to 11 cycles, a sample-barcoded 5' primer and a J-beta primer mix were used. Every cDNA was tagged by a template-switch adaptor with 12 random nucleotides. TCRdb ran MiXCR on the 5' RACE reads and lists one entry per CDR3 protein. In the table there are about 1.4 million distinct CDR3 sequences, around 59% of which are singletons. The CDR3 consists of 18 residues. The ends were cut back, 1 base at V and 0 bases at J, with 16 bases in the middle.

The TCR was taken from a man between 18 and 29 years old in good health. The rearrangement uses TRBV12-3 or TRBV12-4 and TRBJ2-4, with a weak D call TRBD1 (6 bases). The sequencing sample was made of blood. Here the CDR3 reads CASSLVPGQNEAKNIQYF. CDR3 in DNA: TGTGCCAGCAGTTTAGTCCCCGGACAGAATGAAGCCAAAAACATTCAGTACTTC.